The TCR beta chain under discussion was sequenced for a study of T cell responses to AZD1222 COVID-19 vaccine. With regard to this clone: Its specificity is not known.

The CDR3 consists of 15 residues. The germline V gene encodes CDR1 LNHNV and CDR2 YYDKDF (reference sequence). The ends were cut back, 0 bases at V and 5 bases at J, with 13 bases in the middle. TCRdb's table, derived via immunoSEQ multiplex PCR, lists solely in-frame clones and lacks some. This sample yields approximately 140,000 clones, of which 92% are seen a single time; 3.3% belongs to the top ten. Whole-study results and caveats: Compared with day 0, the breadth and depth of the Spike-specific TCR repertoire rose significantly after two doses of AZD1222. The donors showed a predominance of white British ancestry and of females, with possible underestimation of clonal diversity.

Sequencing was performed on peripheral blood, taken 28 days after the second AZD1222 dose. The chain carries TRBV15 and TRBJ1-1, with D tentatively TRBD1 (5 bases). This TCR derives from an adult who received the AZD1222 COVID-19 vaccine. DNA of the CDR3: TGTGCCACCAGCAGAGATATAGCAGGGAATACTGAAGCTTTCTTT. The encoded protein is CATSRDIAGNTEAFF.